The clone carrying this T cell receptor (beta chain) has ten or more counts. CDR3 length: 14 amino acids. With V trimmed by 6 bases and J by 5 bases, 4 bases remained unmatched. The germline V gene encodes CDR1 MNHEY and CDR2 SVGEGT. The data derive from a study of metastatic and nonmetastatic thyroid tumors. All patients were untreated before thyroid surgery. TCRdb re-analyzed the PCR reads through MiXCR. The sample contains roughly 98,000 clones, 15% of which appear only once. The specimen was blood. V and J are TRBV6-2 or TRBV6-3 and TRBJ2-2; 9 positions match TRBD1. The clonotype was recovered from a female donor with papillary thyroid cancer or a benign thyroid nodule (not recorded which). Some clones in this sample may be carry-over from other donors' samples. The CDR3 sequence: CASSRDRETGELFF. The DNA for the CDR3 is TGTGCCAGCAGCCGGGACAGGGAAACCGGGGAGCTGTTTTTT.